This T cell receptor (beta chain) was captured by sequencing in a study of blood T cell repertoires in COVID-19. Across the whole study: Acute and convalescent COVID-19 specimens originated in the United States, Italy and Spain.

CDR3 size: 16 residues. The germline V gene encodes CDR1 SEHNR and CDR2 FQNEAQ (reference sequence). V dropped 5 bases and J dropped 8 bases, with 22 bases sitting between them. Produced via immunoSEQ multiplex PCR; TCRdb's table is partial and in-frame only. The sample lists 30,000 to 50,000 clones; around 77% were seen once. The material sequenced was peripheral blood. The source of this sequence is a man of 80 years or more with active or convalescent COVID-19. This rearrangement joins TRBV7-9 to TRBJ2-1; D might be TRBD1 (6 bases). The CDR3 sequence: CASSQDRRGTNDEQFF. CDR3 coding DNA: TGTGCCAGCAGCCAGGATAGAAGAGGGACAAATGATGAGCAGTTCTTC.